This T cell receptor (beta chain) was recorded in a study of T cell clonotyping in hematopoietic cell transplantation. At the level of the study: Recipients' pretransplant samples followed cytoreduction.

Generated by immunoSEQ multiplex PCR, the TCRdb table keeps only in-frame clones and is missing some. The sample yields 65,000 to 80,000 clones, almost 97% seen once. Overall study findings and caveats: At the given depth, recipient repertoires were over 95% de novo clonotypes.

Time point indicated: recipient sample about 28 days before transplant, after cytoreduction. Trimming removed 0 bases from V and 0 bases from J, with 15 bases in between. The CDR3 runs to 17 residues. Germline-derived CDR1 and CDR2 are GTSNPN and SVGIG (reference sequence). With respect to this clone: What it recognizes is unknown.

The TCR was taken from a woman aged 45-59 years with acute myeloid leukemia. Some clones in this sample may be carry-over from other donors' samples. Here the sequenced sample was peripheral blood mononuclear cells, taken before stem cell transplant. The V and J genes are TRBV30 and TRBJ2-1; D uncertain. The chain's CDR3 is CAWSVPLSRSSYNEQFF. The CDR3 bases are TGTGCCTGGAGTGTACCTCTTAGCAGGAGCTCCTACAATGAGCAGTTCTTC.